This T cell receptor (beta chain) is from a study of blood T cell repertoires in COVID-19. Study at large: From the United States, Italy and Spain came samples of acute and convalescent COVID-19. T cells, B-cell-depleted T cells, or PBMCs supplied cDNA or gDNA.

The CDR3 extends over 19 amino acids. The J segment lost 6 bases and the V segment lost 3 bases, leaving 20 bases of the junction unmatched. The germline V gene has CDR1 MDHEN and CDR2 SYDVKM. In Seattle, patients joined the study during active infection and were tracked longitudinally. In the original processing: How many nucleated cells were present was estimated from reference gene primer amplification. TCRdb's copy holds only in-frame clones and misses some; the assay was immunoSEQ multiplex PCR. Clonal size and the V and J genes are those of that table, whereas D and trimming came from the DNA. Here the sample spans 300,000 to 400,000 clones, about 90% being singletons.

Material: peripheral blood. This chain uses TRBV28 with TRBJ1-2, with 9 bases matching TRBD1. This clonotype originated in a woman in her 70s with COVID-19, enrolled during active disease. The CDR3 DNA sequence: TGTGCCAGCAGTTTCTTTTTCGCGGGACAGGGCCCTGTAGAGGATGGCTACACCTTC. It translates to CASSFFFAGQGPVEDGYTF.